The 32 T cell receptor beta chains reported below all come from one sample, sequenced in a study of neurological immune-mediated disorders. TCRdb called the 5' RACE reads again in MiXCR, with one record for every CDR3 protein. The table includes approximately 44,000 distinct CDR3 sequences, roughly 15% detected once. Sequencing was carried out using CD4+ T cells from blood. The receptors come from a woman aged 60-75 years with HTLV-1-associated myelopathy (HAM/TSP).

This clonotype has at least ten counts. The V and J genes are TRBV12-3 or TRBV12-4 and TRBJ1-2; D ambiguous. The CDR3 is 12 amino acids. The V end was cut by 3 bases, the J end by 8 bases, with 10 bases between. CDR3 bases: TGTGCCAGCAGTTTGGGCCCCGGGGGCTACACCTTC. Translating it yields CASSLGPGGYTF.

With regard to this clonotype: With a much larger clone just one base away, this may be a read error. The rearrangement links TRBV29-1 to TRBJ1-5, with D possibly TRBD1 on 5 matching bases. The length of the CDR3 is 13 residues. The germline CDR1 and CDR2 sequences are SQVTM and ANQGSEA. Trimming removed 6 bases from V and 10 bases from J, with 19 bases in between. The CDR3 protein is CSVAGELGHPQHF. CDR3 in DNA: TGCAGCGTAGCGGGGGAACTTGGGCATCCCCAGCATTTT.

This clonotype came up many times. The chain links TRBV18 to TRBJ2-1; 9 bases agree with TRBD2. This CDR3 is built from 15 residues. J lost 6 bases, V lost 2 bases, and 5 bases had no gene match. Per germline, CDR1 KGHSH and CDR2 LQKENI. Here the CDR3 DNA reads TGTGCCAGCTCACCAGCGGGGGGGCTTGCCAATGAGCAGTTCTTC. It is translated as CASSPAGGLANEQFF. The whole variable domain, filled in from reference TRBV18 and TRBJ2-1, reads NAGVMQNPRHLVRRRGQEARLRCSPMKGHSHVYWYRQLPEEGLKFMVYLQKENIIDESGMPKERFSAEFPKEGPSILRIQQVVRGDSAAYFCASSPAGGLANEQFFGPGTRLTVL.

Ten or more counts support this clonotype. J is TRBJ2-2 and V is TRBV5-1; the D gene is possibly TRBD1 (6 bases). CDR1 SGHRS and CDR2 YFSETQ come from the germline V gene. Deletions cut 2 bases from V and 7 bases from J, with 9 bases between. The CDR3 extends over 13 amino acids. The CDR3 reads CASSFEDSGELFF. Written as DNA, the CDR3 is TGCGCCAGCAGCTTTGAGGACAGCGGGGAGCTGTTTTTT.

The sample holds many counts of this clonotype. The chain combines TRBV5-1 with TRBJ1-2; TRBD1 agrees at 9 bases. The CDR3 loop spans 12 amino acids. Germline CDR1 SGHRS, CDR2 YFSETQ. Losses at the gene ends were 0 bases for V and 13 bases for J; bases not matched to a gene: 4. This chain's CDR3 is CASSLVTGGPTF. Here the CDR3 DNA reads TGCGCCAGCAGCTTGGTTACAGGGGGCCCCACCTTC.

This chain uses TRBV12-3 or TRBV12-4 with TRBJ2-3; 8 bases match TRBD2. The junction had 12 bases not matched to a gene; V was cut back by 5 bases and J by 5 bases. The length of the CDR3 is 16 residues. In DNA, the CDR3 is TGTGCCAGCAGTCCCGGCGCGGGGGGACACTTAGATACGCAGTATTTT. Translation gives CASSPGAGGHLDTQYF.

This clonotype was seen at least ten times. The rearrangement links TRBV19 to TRBJ2-1, with 7 bases lining up with TRBD2. Looked up from germline, CDR1 is LNHDA and CDR2 is SQIVND (reference sequence). V gave up 5 bases and J gave up 14 bases; unmatched junction bases: 12. The CDR3 spans 13 residues. CDR3 bases: TGTGCCAGTAGTCCCCCCGGGAGGAGAAGTAAGTTCTTC. It encodes CASSPPGRRSKFF.

This clonotype was recorded many times. The J gene is TRBJ1-1, the V gene TRBV5-1; perhaps TRBD1 as D (5 bases). Germline V gene data show CDR1 as SGHRS and CDR2 as YFSETQ. Trimming removed 0 bases at V and 4 bases at J, with 13 bases between. The CDR3 has 15 amino acids. The CDR3 is CASSLGPGSGTEAFF. Written as DNA, the CDR3 is TGCGCCAGCAGCTTGGGGCCAGGGAGCGGCACTGAAGCTTTCTTT.

The chain uses TRBV7-2 and TRBJ2-1; perhaps TRBD2 as D (5 bases). The CDR3 is 14 amino acids. Per germline, CDR1 SGHTA and CDR2 FQGNSA. Trimming shortened V by 5 bases and J by 9 bases, and 17 bases separated the two germline ends. CDR3 coding DNA: TGTGCCAGCAGCCTTGGGGATCACCGGGGTGAGCAGTTCTTC. Translating it yields CASSLGDHRGEQFF.

This clonotype was counted many times. V usage is TRBV5-1 and J usage is TRBJ1-2; D is ambiguous. This CDR3 region has 12 residues. In germline, CDR1 is SGHRS, CDR2 YFSETQ. The ends were cut back, 0 bases at V and 6 bases at J, with 6 bases in the middle. In DNA form, the CDR3 reads TGCGCCAGCAGCTTGGCAGAAGATGGCTACACCTTC. Protein sequence: CASSLAEDGYTF.

This clonotype was seen repeatedly, ten times or more. The rearrangement joins TRBV15 to TRBJ1-6; the D gene is possibly TRBD1 (5 bases). This CDR3 has 18 amino acids. Germline V gene data show CDR1 as LNHNV and CDR2 as YYDKDF (reference sequence). With 4 bases removed from V and 6 bases from J, the gap between germline ends came to 22 bases. CDR3 in DNA: TGTGCCACCAGCATCGCGCCGGCCCCGGGACTGCTTAATTCACCCCTCCACTTT. Translation: CATSIAPAPGLLNSPLHF.

In this sample, this clonotype turned up many times. The V gene is TRBV28, the J gene TRBJ2-7, with 7 bases lining up with TRBD1. The CDR3 extends over 11 amino acids. V was pared by 6 bases and J by 12 bases, with 8 bases of the junction left unmatched. Germline CDR1 is MDHEN and CDR2 is SYDVKM. As DNA, the CDR3 is TGTGCCAGCAGAGGGGGCCGCTCAAGGTACTTC. It is translated as CASRGGRSRYF.

In this sample, this clonotype turned up many times. The chain has TRBV30 and TRBJ1-1; no clear D. CDR1 and CDR2 (germline): GTSNPN, SVGIG (reference sequence). V gave up 8 bases and J gave up 0 bases, with 7 bases separating them. CDR3 length equals 11 residues. The CDR3 region is CAQRVNTEAFF. The CDR3 bases are TGTGCCCAGCGGGTGAACACTGAAGCTTTCTTT.

This clonotype was recorded many times. One end of the junction fails to match germline, which may point to a read error. The rearrangement joins TRBV10-3 to TRBJ2-1, with 7 nucleotides matching TRBD2. Germline CDR1 and CDR2: ENHRY and SYGVKD. The CDR3 covers 14 residues. The CDR3 sequence is CAISELADTNEQSF. CDR3 in DNA: TGTGCCATCAGTGAGCTAGCGGATACCAATGAGCAGTCCTTC.

V is TRBV30 and J is TRBJ1-1, with D tentatively TRBD1 (5 bases). The V end lost 0 bases, the J end lost 8 bases, and 7 bases lay between the germline ends. Germline CDR1 and CDR2: GTSNPN and SVGIG (reference sequence). The CDR3 is 11 amino acids. This CDR3 is CAWSVYREAFF. As DNA, the CDR3 is TGTGCCTGGAGTGTATACAGGGAAGCTTTCTTT.

This clonotype came up once. This sequence joins TRBV5-1 and TRBJ1-4; D gene unclear. V shed 2 bases and J shed 7 bases, with 12 bases lying between them. Germline CDR1 SGHRS, CDR2 YFSETQ. The CDR3 sequence is 14 residues long. This CDR3 reads CASSFELAFEKLFF. CDR3 sequence (DNA): TGCGCCAGCAGCTTCGAGCTCGCTTTTGAAAAACTGTTTTTT.

DNA for the CDR3: TGCAGTGCTACCCCCACTTTAGATGAGCAGTTCTTC. It codes for CSATPTLDEQFF. The genes are TRBV20-1 and TRBJ2-1, with D unclear. This CDR3 has 12 amino acids. The germline gives CDR1 DFQATT, CDR2 SNEGSKA (reference sequence). V lost 4 bases and J 8 bases, leaving 12 bases between the germline ends.

This clonotype was seen ten or more times. The CDR3 spells CASSLAPQSTDTQYF. The CDR3 DNA follows: TGCGCCAGCAGCTTGGCCCCCCAAAGCACAGATACGCAGTATTTT. J is TRBJ2-3 and V is TRBV5-1, with D unclear. The V gene's germline CDR1 is SGHRS and CDR2 YFSETQ. The CDR3 length is 15 residues. Deletions cut 0 bases from V and 0 bases from J, with 8 bases between.

This clonotype was picked up many times. The chain has TRBV5-1 and TRBJ1-2; D gene uncertain. Trimming shortened V by 0 bases and J by 4 bases, and 10 bases separated the two germline ends. Germline lookup yields CDR1 SGHRS and CDR2 YFSETQ. The CDR3 sequence is 14 residues long. The CDR3 region has the DNA TGCGCCAGCAGCTTGGCGGGAGAACTCTATGGCTACACCTTC. As protein: CASSLAGELYGYTF.

The CDR3 protein is CASSLGDRGHEQYF. CDR3 bases: TGTGCCAGCAGCTTAGGGGACAGGGGCCACGAGCAGTACTTC. V usage is TRBV7-8 and J usage is TRBJ2-7, with 10 nucleotides matching TRBD1. CDR1 is SGHVS, CDR2 FQNEAQ, per germline. Trimming cost V 1 base and J 5 bases; bases outside gene matches: 2. The CDR3 contains 14 residues. Variable domain in full (rest from reference TRBV7-8 and TRBJ2-7): GAGVSQSPRYKVAKRGQDVALRCDPISGHVSLFWYQQALGQGPEFLTYFQNEAQLDKSGLPSDRFFAERPEGSVSTLKIQRTQQEDSAVYLCASSLGDRGHEQYFGPGTRLTVT.

As concerns this clonotype: This may be a read error: a much more frequent sequence differs by one nucleotide. J is TRBJ1-2 and V is TRBV6-1, with D possibly TRBD1 on 6 matching bases. Per the germline V gene, CDR1 is MNHNS and CDR2 is SASEGT. CDR3 length: 14 amino acids. In DNA form, the CDR3 reads TGTGACAGCATCCCCGGGGGCAGATTCTATGGCTACACCTTC. This codes for CDSIPGGRFYGYTF.

In this sample, this clonotype turned up many times. The CDR3 reads CSARVPDRVFGYTF. The CDR3 DNA sequence: TGCAGTGCTAGAGTCCCGGACAGGGTGTTCGGCTACACCTTC. This sequence joins TRBV20-1 and TRBJ1-2; 8 positions agree with TRBD1. The germline V gene encodes CDR1 DFQATT and CDR2 SNEGSKA (reference sequence). The CDR3 totals 14 residues. Unmatched junction bases numbered 9, after V lost 1 base and J lost 8 bases.

Many counts were recorded for this clonotype. CDR3 nucleotide sequence: TGTGCCTGGAGGGAGGGGGCCAAAAACATTCAGTACTTC. As protein: CAWREGAKNIQYF. J is TRBJ2-4 and V is TRBV30; tentatively, D is TRBD2 (6 bases). The CDR3 is 13 residues long. Germline CDR1 is GTSNPN and CDR2 is SVGIG (reference sequence). The V end lost 3 bases, the J end lost 1 base, and 7 bases lay between the germline ends.

This clonotype has at least ten counts. This chain joins TRBV7-2 and TRBJ2-3; 9 nucleotides match TRBD2. The CDR3 has 18 residues. V lost 1 base and J lost 2; bases outside the gene matches: 10. CDR1 SGHTA and CDR2 FQGNSA come from the germline V gene. The CDR3 DNA reads TGTGCCAGCAGCTTAGTGTCCGGAGCGGGGGGAACCACAGATACGCAGTATTTT. This encodes CASSLVSGAGGTTDTQYF.

The V and J genes are TRBV29-1 and TRBJ1-2, with D possibly matching TRBD1 (6 bases). The V end lost 1 base, the J end lost 4 bases, and 19 bases lay between the germline ends. CDR1 is SQVTM and CDR2 is ANQGSEA in the germline V gene. The CDR3 spans 16 residues. CDR3 amino acids: CSVEALGHTFGYGYTF. The CDR3 nucleotides read TGCAGCGTTGAAGCCCTGGGACATACCTTTGGCTATGGCTACACCTTC.

Note on this clonotype: Mismatch with germline at one junction end may stem from a read error. The CDR3 nucleotides are TGCGCAAGCAGCATTCCGGGAGCGGGGGTCGAGCAGTACTTC. Its translation: CASSIPGAGVEQYF. The rearrangement joins TRBV5-1 to TRBJ2-7, with 8 bases aligning to TRBD2. CDR3 length equals 14 residues. The germline CDR1 and CDR2 sequences are SGHRS and YFSETQ.

This clonotype was recorded many times. The chain employs TRBV18 and TRBJ1-1; 7 nucleotides align to TRBD1. CDR3 length equals 14 residues. Germline lookup yields CDR1 KGHSH and CDR2 LQKENI. Trimming cost V 5 bases and J 3 bases; bases outside gene matches: 6. The CDR3 protein is CASSTTGEHTEAFF. The CDR3 bases are TGTGCCAGCTCAACAACAGGGGAGCACACTGAAGCTTTCTTT.

This chain uses TRBV27 with TRBJ1-6; TRBD1 matches 7 bases. CDR1 is MNHEY and CDR2 is SMNVEV in the germline V gene (reference sequence). The V gene end was trimmed by 6 bases and the J gene end by 7 bases; junction bases not matched to a gene: 12. This CDR3 is 16 amino acids long. The CDR3 protein is CASRTGPGTANSPLHF. CDR3 DNA sequence: TGTGCCAGCAGGACAGGGCCCGGGACGGCGAATTCACCCCTCCACTTT.

There are many counts of this clonotype. The V call is TRBV5-1, the J call TRBJ2-7, with TRBD1 matching 10 bases. J was trimmed by 5 bases and V by 2 bases; bases with no gene match: 7. The CDR3 totals 15 residues. CDR1 is SGHRS, CDR2 YFSETQ, per germline. CDR3 sequence reads: CASSFGTGVRDEQYF. The CDR3 nucleotides read TGCGCCAGCAGCTTTGGGACAGGGGTTCGCGACGAGCAGTACTTC.

This clonotype appeared many times. The chain joins TRBV5-6 to TRBJ1-4; 9 bases match TRBD1. This CDR3 comprises 16 residues. J gave up 6 bases and V 3 bases, and 9 bases lay outside the gene matches. Per the germline V gene, CDR1 is SGHDT and CDR2 is YYEEEE. The CDR3 is CASSSMDRGEDEKLFF. CDR3 coding DNA: TGTGCCAGCAGCTCGATGGACAGGGGCGAGGATGAAAAACTGTTTTTT.

Ten or more counts support this clonotype. V is TRBV9 and J is TRBJ2-2, with unresolved D. This CDR3 contains 14 residues. The germline CDR1 and CDR2 sequences are SGDLS and YYNGEE. The V gene lost 1 base and the J gene lost 5 bases, with 9 bases spanning the gap. The CDR3 DNA reads TGTGCCAGCAGCGTACACGATGGGACCGGGGAGCTGTTTTTT. Residues: CASSVHDGTGELFF.

This clonotype appeared many times. The CDR3 coding sequence is TGTGCCAGCAGCTTAGCTTTAGGGGCAGATCTCTACTCTGGAAACACCATATATTTT. It translates to CASSLALGADLYSGNTIYF. The chain recombines TRBV7-9 with TRBJ1-3; possible D gene TRBD1, 5 bases. The germline V gene has CDR1 SEHNR and CDR2 FQNEAQ (reference sequence). This CDR3 spans 19 amino acids. Deletions cut 0 bases from V and 0 bases from J, with 18 bases between.